This T cell receptor beta chain was identified during a study of blood T cell repertoires in COVID-19. Data came from immunoSEQ multiplex PCR; TCRdb stores just in-frame clones and leaves some out. The table includes 100,000 or so clones, less than 90% detected once. The germline V gene encodes CDR1 SGHRS and CDR2 YFSETQ. Trimming pared 6 bases from V and 3 bases from J, leaving 12 bases between. The CDR3 is made up of 13 amino acids. The sequenced sample was peripheral blood. The sequence derives from a man younger than 40 in a cohort sampled during active COVID-19. This chain connects TRBV5-1 to TRBJ2-5; perhaps TRBD1 as D (6 bases). The CDR3 DNA reads TGCGCCAGCACCCCCGACAGGAAAGAGACCCAGTACTTC. Protein sequence: CASTPDRKETQYF.